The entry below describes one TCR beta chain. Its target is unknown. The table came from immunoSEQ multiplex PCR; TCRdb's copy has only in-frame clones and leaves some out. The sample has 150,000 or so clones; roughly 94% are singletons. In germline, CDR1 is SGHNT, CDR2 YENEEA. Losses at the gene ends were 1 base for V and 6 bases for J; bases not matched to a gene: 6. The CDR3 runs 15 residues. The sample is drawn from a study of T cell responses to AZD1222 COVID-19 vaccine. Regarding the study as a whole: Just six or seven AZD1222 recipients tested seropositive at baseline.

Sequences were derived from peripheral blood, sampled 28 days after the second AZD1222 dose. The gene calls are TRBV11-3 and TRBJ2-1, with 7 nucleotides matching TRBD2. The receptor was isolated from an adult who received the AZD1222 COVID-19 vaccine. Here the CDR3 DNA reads TGTGCCAGCAGCTTAGGGGCGGGAGCGGGCAATGAGCAGTTCTTC. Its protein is CASSLGAGAGNEQFF. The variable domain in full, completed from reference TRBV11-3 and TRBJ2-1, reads EAGVVQSPRYKIIEKKQPVAFWCNPISGHNTLYWYLQNLGQGPELLIRYENEEAVDDSQLPKDRFSAERLKGVDSTLKIQPAELGDSAVYLCASSLGAGAGNEQFFGPGTRLTVL.